The present entry profiles one T cell receptor beta chain with its context. The data derive from a study of blood T cell repertoires in COVID-19. Assay used: immunoSEQ multiplex PCR; TCRdb lists only in-frame clones, some missing. The sample carries about 100,000 clones, roughly 83% recorded once. The CDR3 sequence is 12 residues long. With 3 bases removed from V and 8 bases from J, the gap between germline ends came to 11 bases. CDR1 and CDR2 from the germline V gene are SGDLS and YYNGEE. The J gene is TRBJ1-2, the V gene TRBV9, with D uncertain. This sequence was found in a woman aged 60-75 years with acute or convalescent COVID-19. Sample: peripheral blood. In DNA form, the CDR3 reads TGTGCCAGCAGCGCCGACTGGAGGGGCTACACCTTC. Protein sequence: CASSADWRGYTF.